The 27 T cell receptor beta chains below come from one sample, sequenced in a study of pediatric ulcerative colitis. Profiled with immunoSEQ multiplex PCR; TCRdb holds only in-frame clones, not every one. Altogether under 30,000 clones are present, roughly 74% being singletons, with the ten largest covering roughly 7%. The rectum was sampled with one to two pinch biopsies at colonoscopy. Sequenced material: gut tissue. Receptor source: a boy younger than 18 with severe ulcerative colitis.

This chain uses TRBV11-3 with TRBJ2-1, with TRBD2 matching over 8 bases. Germline V gene data show CDR1 as SGHNT and CDR2 as YENEEA. Trimming removed 5 bases from V and 4 bases from J; junction bases left unmatched: 13. The CDR3 sequence is 17 residues long. CDR3: CASSPPGASGPYNEQFF. Here the CDR3 DNA reads TGTGCCAGCAGCCCTCCAGGAGCTAGCGGGCCTTACAATGAGCAGTTCTTC.

The chain is built from TRBV6-1 and TRBJ2-3; D unresolved. The CDR3 totals 12 residues. The ends were cut back, 2 bases at V and 3 bases at J, with 3 bases in the middle. Germline values: CDR1 MNHNS, CDR2 SASEGT. The CDR3 nucleotides read TGTGCCAGCAGTGAAAATACAGATACGCAGTATTTT. Residues: CASSENTDTQYF.

The genes are TRBV7-2 and TRBJ1-2; no reliable D call. Germline CDR1 SGHTA, CDR2 FQGNSA. The germline V and J ends were trimmed by 0 bases and 6 bases, with 14 bases remaining between them. This CDR3 contains 15 residues. CDR3: CASSLAQGGINGYTF. DNA of the CDR3: TGTGCCAGCAGCTTAGCGCAAGGAGGGATCAATGGCTACACCTTC.

The chain links TRBV27 to TRBJ1-2; tentative D call: TRBD1 (6 bases). The germline CDR1 and CDR2 sequences are MNHEY and SMNVEV (reference sequence). The ends were cut back, 0 bases at V and 0 bases at J, with 14 bases in the middle. The CDR3 runs to 17 residues. CDR3 amino acids: CASSLSGARMANYGYTF. The CDR3 DNA is TGTGCCAGCAGTTTATCGGGGGCCAGGATGGCTAACTATGGCTACACCTTC.

The DNA of the CDR3 is TGTGCCAGCAGCTTATTGATGGGGGCCTACGAGCAGTACTTC. Its protein is CASSLLMGAYEQYF. V and J are TRBV7-2 and TRBJ2-7; D tentatively reads TRBD1 or TRBD2 (5 bases each). The germline CDR1 and CDR2 sequences are SGHTA and FQGNSA. V lost 2 bases, J lost 2 bases, and 10 bases lay in between. The CDR3 spans 14 residues.

The gene calls are TRBV19 and TRBJ1-5; D not resolved. Trimming cost V 4 bases and J 2 bases, with 6 bases left between them. Germline assignment: CDR1 LNHDA and CDR2 SQIVND (reference sequence). There are 13 residues in the CDR3. The CDR3 is CASSSLGNQPQHF. The CDR3 coding sequence is TGTGCCAGTAGTAGTTTAGGCAATCAGCCCCAGCATTTT.

This clone was counted between two and nine times. The rearrangement uses TRBV9 and TRBJ2-7; D not certain. V dropped 1 base and J dropped 2 bases, with 16 bases sitting between them. Germline loops: CDR1 SGDLS, CDR2 YYNGEE. The CDR3 covers 16 residues. The DNA for the CDR3 is TGTGCCAGCAGCGTATCAAATAAGGTCTCTCCCTACGAGCAGTACTTC. It yields the protein CASSVSNKVSPYEQYF.

The rearrangement links TRBV6-6 to TRBJ1-3; no firm D call. The CDR3 extends over 15 amino acids. Germline CDR1 MNHNY, CDR2 SVGAGI (reference sequence). V dropped 2 bases and J dropped 0 bases, with 8 bases sitting between them. CDR3 sequence (DNA): TGTGCCAGCAGTTACGGGTGGAGCTCTGGAAACACCATATATTTT. Protein product: CASSYGWSSGNTIYF.

The chain carries TRBV25-1 and TRBJ2-7; TRBD1 aligns across 10 bases. CDR1 MGHDK and CDR2 SYGVNS come from the germline V gene. J gave up 0 bases and V 4 bases, and 0 bases lay outside the gene matches. The CDR3 runs to 14 residues. The CDR3 nucleotides are TGTGCCAGCAGTGGGACAGGGGGCTCCTACGAGCAGTACTTC. It encodes CASSGTGGSYEQYF.

The rearrangement joins TRBV18 to TRBJ2-3, with D unresolved. The V end was cut by 4 bases, the J end by 0 bases, with 5 bases between. Germline CDR1 KGHSH, CDR2 LQKENI. The CDR3 extends over 13 amino acids. DNA of the CDR3: TGTGCCAGCTCACAGGACAGCACAGATACGCAGTATTTT. It specifies CASSQDSTDTQYF.

This clone was detected once. This sequence joins TRBV2 and TRBJ2-3, with 9 positions matching TRBD2. Per germline, CDR1 SNHLY and CDR2 FYNNEI. V lost 4 bases to trimming and J lost 2 bases; unmatched junction nucleotides: 7. The CDR3 is made up of 16 amino acids. The CDR3 loop reads CASSVGRGRDTDTQYF. The CDR3 DNA reads TGTGCCAGCAGTGTAGGACGCGGGAGGGACACAGATACGCAGTATTTT. Drawing the rest from reference TRBV2 and TRBJ2-3, the complete variable domain is EPEVTQTPSHQVTQMGQEVILRCVPISNHLYFYWYRQILGQKVEFLVSFYNNEISEKSEIFDDQFSVERPDGSNFTLKIRSTKLEDSAMYFCASSVGRGRDTDTQYFGPGTRLTVL.

This chain links TRBV6-1 with TRBJ2-2, with TRBD2 matching 7 bases. CDR1 and CDR2 (germline): MNHNS, SASEGT. Germline trimming cut 2 bases from V and 3 bases from J; bases unmatched to any gene: 0. CDR3 size: 14 residues. CDR3 bases: TGTGCCAGCAGTGAACTAGCGGACACCGGGGAGCTGTTTTTT. It translates to CASSELADTGELFF.

This clone has just a few counts. The genes are TRBV29-1 and TRBJ1-2; 7 bases map to TRBD1. V shed 6 bases and J 6 bases; nucleotides not matched to a gene: 7. CDR3 length: 12 residues. Germline lookup yields CDR1 SQVTM and CDR2 ANQGSEA. CDR3 residues: CSVLGQANGYTF. In nucleotides, the CDR3 is TGCAGCGTGCTCGGACAGGCAAATGGCTACACCTTC.

This clone was detected only a few times. This chain joins TRBV5-1 and TRBJ2-7; D possibly corresponds to TRBD1 (6 bases). Germline loops: CDR1 SGHRS, CDR2 YFSETQ. The CDR3 totals 14 residues. The V and J ends lost 4 bases and 4 bases respectively, with 15 bases between them. The CDR3 is CASSIDRRWYEQYF. Here the CDR3 DNA reads TGCGCCAGCAGCATCGACAGGAGGTGGTACGAGCAGTACTTC.

The V gene is TRBV4-1, the J gene TRBJ1-2; 8 bases are shared with TRBD1. Germline V lookup: CDR1 MGHRA, CDR2 YSYEKL. V was clipped by 6 bases and J by 7 bases; unmatched bases: 10. CDR3 length: 14 residues. The CDR3 DNA reads TGCGCCAGCAGTCCCTCCGACAGGGGCGGTGGCTACACCTTC. It translates to CASSPSDRGGGYTF.

This sequence joins TRBV10-3 and TRBJ2-4; the D gene is possibly TRBD1 (5 bases). V lost 0 bases to trimming and J lost 0 bases, with 15 bases between them. CDR1 is ENHRY, CDR2 SYGVKD, per germline. This CDR3 contains 18 residues. The CDR3 reads CAISESDPAGIAKNIQYF. For the CDR3, the DNA is TGTGCCATCAGTGAGTCCGACCCTGCAGGGATAGCCAAAAACATTCAGTACTTC.

The chain has TRBV5-8 and TRBJ2-5, with 7 positions matching TRBD1. V was clipped by 3 bases and J by 0 bases; unmatched bases: 5. Germline V CDR1 and CDR2: SGHTS, YDEGEE. The CDR3 consists of 15 residues. The CDR3 loop is CASSWGQRYQETQYF. The CDR3 DNA is TGTGCCAGCAGCTGGGGACAGCGGTACCAAGAGACCCAGTACTTC.

The chain links TRBV2 to TRBJ1-1; the match to TRBD1 covers 9 bases. With V trimmed by 5 bases and J by 6 bases, 7 bases remained unmatched. This CDR3 contains 14 residues. Per germline, CDR1 SNHLY and CDR2 FYNNEI. For the CDR3, the DNA is TGTGCCAGCAGTAAGGGACAGGGTATCGCTGAAGCTTTCTTT. Translated, it gives CASSKGQGIAEAFF.

The CDR3 is CASSPTPVSDTQYF. CDR3 in DNA: TGTGCCAGCAGCCCCACCCCGGTCTCAGATACGCAGTATTTT. The V and J genes are TRBV7-2 and TRBJ2-3; D is uncertain. The CDR3 runs 14 residues. Germline V gives CDR1 SGHTA, CDR2 FQGNSA. V lost 5 bases to trimming and J lost 4 bases, with 13 bases between them.

This sequence joins TRBV29-1 and TRBJ2-5, with 11 bases that match TRBD2. The CDR3 consists of 15 residues. The germline V gene has CDR1 SQVTM and CDR2 ANQGSEA. After removal of 2 bases from V and 3 bases from J, the junction contained 5 bases not matched to a gene. This CDR3 is CSVERLAGYEETQYF. The CDR3 DNA is TGCAGCGTTGAACGACTAGCGGGATATGAAGAGACCCAGTACTTC.

The sample holds a few counts of this clone. Sequence at one end of the junction differs from germline and may be a read error. J is TRBJ2-5 and V is TRBV6-1; D ambiguous. Germline V gene sequence: CDR1 MNHNS, CDR2 SASEGT. There are 9 residues in the CDR3. The CDR3 nucleotides read TGTGCCAGCGGTCCAGTCATTCACTTC. It is translated as CASGPVIHF.

This chain joins TRBV10-3 and TRBJ2-2; D may correspond to TRBD1 or TRBD2 (5 bases each). Germline V gives CDR1 ENHRY, CDR2 SYGVKD. V lost 0 bases and J lost 7, with 15 bases in between. The CDR3 has 16 amino acids. DNA for the CDR3: TGTGCCATCAGTGAGTCTAGCCAGGGAGTAAACGGGGAGCTGTTTTTT. Translated: CAISESSQGVNGELFF.

CDR3: CASRAGLTTDTQYF. As DNA, the CDR3 is TGTGCCAGTAGAGCGGGACTGACCACAGATACGCAGTATTTT. The rearrangement links TRBV19 to TRBJ2-3; 7 nucleotides align to TRBD2. V was pared by 6 bases and J by 2 bases, with 5 bases of the junction left unmatched. CDR3 length: 14 amino acids. Germline CDR1 reads LNHDA; CDR2 reads SQIVND (reference sequence).

In DNA, the CDR3 is TGTGCCAGCAGCGGGGACCGCCTCGAAAAACTGTTTTTT. This encodes CASSGDRLEKLFF. The rearrangement uses TRBV5-6 and TRBJ1-4; D might be TRBD1 (5 bases). The germline V gene encodes CDR1 SGHDT and CDR2 YYEEEE. Trimming left V 4 bases short and J 8 bases short, with 12 bases between. This CDR3 has 13 amino acids.

This clone was detected once. The J gene is TRBJ1-5, the V gene TRBV6-8; TRBD1 agrees at 8 bases. Germline CDR1 MNHGY, CDR2 SAAAGT. The V and J ends lost 7 bases and 6 bases, in that order; junction bases with no gene match: 8. CDR3 length equals 14 residues. CDR3 sequence: CASIGQGASQPQHF. Here the CDR3 DNA reads TGTGCCAGCATAGGACAGGGTGCTAGTCAGCCCCAGCATTTT.

This chain uses TRBV7-2 with TRBJ1-1; D call uncertain. Germline V gene sequence: CDR1 SGHTA, CDR2 FQGNSA. This CDR3 region has 13 residues. Trimming stripped 0 bases from V and 4 bases from J, with 6 bases between. In DNA form, the CDR3 reads TGTGCCAGCAGCTTAGCGCTGGGCACTGAAGCTTTCTTT. It is translated as CASSLALGTEAFF.

The chain uses TRBV14 and TRBJ2-1; D may be TRBD2 (6 bases). V was cut by 5 bases and J by 3 bases, with 11 bases left in between. The CDR3 is made up of 14 amino acids. Germline V lookup: CDR1 SGHDN, CDR2 FVKESK. The CDR3 here is CASSEGLFYNEQFF. DNA of the CDR3: TGTGCCAGCAGCGAGGGACTTTTCTACAATGAGCAGTTCTTC.